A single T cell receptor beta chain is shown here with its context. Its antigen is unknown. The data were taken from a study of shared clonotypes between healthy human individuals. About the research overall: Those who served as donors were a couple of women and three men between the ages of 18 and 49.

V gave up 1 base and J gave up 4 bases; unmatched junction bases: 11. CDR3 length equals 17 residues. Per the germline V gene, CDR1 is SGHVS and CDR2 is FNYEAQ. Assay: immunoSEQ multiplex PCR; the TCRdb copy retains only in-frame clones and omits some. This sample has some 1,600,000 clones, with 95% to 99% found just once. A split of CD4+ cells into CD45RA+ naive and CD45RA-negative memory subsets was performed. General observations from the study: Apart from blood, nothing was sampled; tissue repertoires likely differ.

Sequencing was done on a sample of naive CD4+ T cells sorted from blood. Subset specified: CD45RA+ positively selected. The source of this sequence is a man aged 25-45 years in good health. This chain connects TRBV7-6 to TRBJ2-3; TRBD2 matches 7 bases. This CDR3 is CASSLVGRAGRPDTQYF. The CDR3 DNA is TGTGCCAGCAGCTTAGTAGGGAGGGCGGGTAGACCAGATACGCAGTATTTT. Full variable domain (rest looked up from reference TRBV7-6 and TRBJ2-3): GAGVSQSPRYKVTKRGQDVALRCDPISGHVSLYWYRQALGQGPEFLTYFNYEAQQDKSGLPNDRFSAERPEGSISTLTIQRTEQRDSAMYRCASSLVGRAGRPDTQYFGPGTRLTVL.